One TCR beta chain is described in this entry. The data were obtained in a study of T-cell memory formation after mild COVID-19. TCRdb fed the 5' RACE reads into MiXCR, producing one record per CDR3 protein. In the table there are 450,000 to 700,000 distinct CDR3 sequences, under 20% of which are singletons. The germline V gene has CDR1 SGHRS and CDR2 YFSETQ. The CDR3 loop spans 14 amino acids. V shed 0 bases and J 11 bases; nucleotides not matched to a gene: 7. The receptor was isolated from an adult woman who had mild COVID-19 (a few samples of this study predate the infection). Cell type and time point are not known. The V gene is TRBV5-1, the J gene TRBJ1-1, with 10 bases identical to TRBD1. Sequenced input: PBMCs or a T cell subset sorted from them (not recorded which). CDR3 sequence (DNA): TGCGCCAGCAGCTTGGGACAGGGGGCTTCCTTGGCTTTCTTT. Translation gives CASSLGQGASLAFF.